This note documents a single TCR beta chain sequence. The CDR3 contains 14 residues. Germline CDR1 SEHNR, CDR2 FQNEAQ (reference sequence). Germline trimming cut 5 bases from V and 5 bases from J; bases unmatched to any gene: 2. Sequencing used immunoSEQ multiplex PCR; TCRdb keeps in-frame clones, though not all of them. The sample lists about 23,000 clones; about four fifths were seen once. This entry is derived from a study of blood T cell repertoires in COVID-19. About the research overall: T cells, B-cell-depleted T cells, or PBMCs supplied cDNA or gDNA.

This chain uses TRBV7-9 with TRBJ1-4; 10 bases align to TRBD1. This receptor was identified in a man between 50 and 59 years old with COVID-19, enrolled during active disease. Sequencing input: peripheral blood. CDR3 residues: CASSQTGGNEKLFF. The CDR3 bases are TGTGCCAGCAGCCAGACAGGGGGCAATGAAAAACTGTTTTTT. Looking up the rest from reference TRBV7-9 and TRBJ1-4 gives the full variable domain: DTGVSQNPRHKITKRGQNVTFRCDPISEHNRLYWYRQTLGQGPEFLTYFQNEAQLEKSRLLSDRFSAERPKGSFSTLEIQRTEQGDSAMYLCASSQTGGNEKLFFGSGTQLSVL.